This is a list of T cell receptor beta chains from one sample in a study of blood T cell repertoires in COVID-19. The data were produced by immunoSEQ multiplex PCR, yet TCRdb's version contains in-frame clones alone and is incomplete. The sample holds about 400,000 clones, about 88% seen once. Material for sequencing was peripheral blood. These TCRs come from a human donor in a cohort sampled during active COVID-19. Each CDR3 is given with its conserved first and last residue. The D gene is left open where the match is weak. The size entry is marked missing in some rows and otherwise reads once, few, many or a size class.

d_call,v_call,j_call,clone_size,cdr3_aa,cdr3_nt
NA,TRBV12-3/TRBV12-4,TRBJ1-5,few,CASSFRRQPQHF,TGTGCCAGCAGTTTCCGTCGGCAGCCCCAGCATTTT
NA,TRBV7-2,TRBJ1-6,NA,CASSLPGAPLHF,TGTGCCAGCAGTTTACCAGGGGCACCCCTCCACTTT
NA,TRBV7-2,TRBJ2-1,NA,CASSLGGFYSYNEQFF,TGTGCCAGCAGCTTGGGGGGTTTTTATTCCTACAATGAGCAGTTCTTC
TRBD2,TRBV12-5,TRBJ2-5,NA,CASGGTSGVQETQYF,TGTGCTAGTGGCGGGACTAGCGGGGTACAAGAGACCCAGTACTTC
TRBD1,TRBV12-3/TRBV12-4,TRBJ1-1,NA,CASIFGQGGEAFF,TGTGCCAGCATCTTTGGACAGGGGGGAGAAGCTTTCTTT
TRBD1,TRBV20-1,TRBJ1-1,NA,CSASWDRNTEAFF,TGCAGTGCTAGTTGGGACAGGAACACTGAAGCTTTCTTT
NA,TRBV7-9,TRBJ2-5,NA,CASSLAGETQYF,TGTGCCAGCAGCTTGGCCGGGGAGACCCAGTACTTC
NA,TRBV4-1,TRBJ1-3,NA,CASSQRQLRAGNTIYF,TGCGCCAGCAGCCAAAGACAACTCAGGGCTGGAAACACCATATATTTT
TRBD1,TRBV9,TRBJ2-7,NA,CASSAGTGYEQYF,TGTGCCAGCAGCGCGGGGACAGGCTACGAGCAGTACTTC
TRBD2,TRBV4-2,TRBJ2-3,NA,CASSPGLAASDTQYF,TGTGCCAGCAGCCCCGGACTAGCGGCCTCAGATACGCAGTATTTT
NA,TRBV25-1,TRBJ2-7,NA,CASSEEGSGEQYF,TGTGCCAGCAGTGAAGAGGGAAGTGGTGAGCAGTACTTC
NA,TRBV7-9,TRBJ2-7,NA,CASSLYRRGTYEQYF,TGTGCCAGCAGCTTATATCGGCGGGGCACCTACGAGCAGTACTTC
TRBD2,TRBV6-2/TRBV6-3,TRBJ2-7,NA,CASSFRLAGSPYEQYF,TGTGCCAGCAGTTTTAGACTAGCGGGGTCACCCTACGAGCAGTACTTC
TRBD2,TRBV2,TRBJ2-3,NA,CARRGLAGGTDTQYF,TGTGCCCGACGGGGACTAGCGGGGGGCACAGATACGCAGTATTTT
NA,TRBV28,TRBJ1-1,NA,CASSLGGGSVTEAFF,TGTGCCAGCAGTTTAGGGGGAGGGTCGGTCACTGAAGCTTTCTTT
NA,TRBV18,TRBJ1-1,NA,CASRQANTEAFF,TGTGCCAGCCGACAGGCAAACACTGAAGCTTTCTTT
TRBD1,TRBV5-5,TRBJ2-7,NA,CASSRFGQGGNEQYF,TGTGCCAGCAGCCGTTTTGGACAGGGAGGAAACGAGCAGTACTTC
TRBD2,TRBV2,TRBJ2-1,NA,CASSRASGGVEQFF,TGTGCCAGCAGCCGCGCTAGCGGGGGGGTTGAGCAGTTCTTC
NA,TRBV14,TRBJ2-1,NA,CASSQETGQGEQFF,TGTGCCAGCAGCCAAGAGACCGGGCAGGGGGAGCAGTTCTTC
NA,TRBV27,TRBJ2-2,NA,CASRQDRWELFF,TGTGCCAGCAGACAAGACAGGTGGGAGCTGTTTTTT
TRBD1,TRBV5-8,TRBJ2-7,NA,CASSLGQGAREQYF,TGTGCCAGCAGCTTGGGACAGGGGGCTCGTGAGCAGTACTTC
TRBD1,TRBV6-6,TRBJ1-1,NA,CASSFRGLNTEAFF,TGTGCCAGCAGTTTCAGGGGGCTGAACACTGAAGCTTTCTTT
TRBD1,TRBV7-9,TRBJ2-2,NA,CASSPLGGHGELFF,TGTGCCAGCAGCCCCCTAGGGGGCCACGGGGAGCTGTTTTTT
TRBD2,TRBV10-3,TRBJ2-3,NA,CAIRLAGGDTQYF,TGTGCCATCCGACTAGCGGGAGGAGATACGCAGTATTTT
NA,TRBV7-8,TRBJ1-2,NA,CASSLGQGRGGYTF,TGTGCCAGCAGCTTAGGGCAGGGAAGGGGTGGCTACACCTTC
NA,TRBV9,TRBJ2-1,NA,CASSATPGTKLRKNEQFF,TGTGCCAGCAGCGCCACGCCGGGAACTAAGCTCAGGAAGAATGAGCAGTTCTTC
TRBD2,TRBV28,TRBJ2-2,NA,CASSLSRGRSAGELFF,TGTGCCAGCAGTTTATCGCGCGGGAGATCAGCCGGGGAGCTGTTTTTT
TRBD1,TRBV30,TRBJ1-6,NA,CAWSVTGDSPLHF,TGTGCCTGGAGTGTGACAGGGGATTCACCCCTCCACTTT
NA,TRBV28,TRBJ1-1,NA,CASIGVYTEAFF,TGTGCCAGCATAGGGGTTTACACTGAAGCTTTCTTT
NA,TRBV6-5,TRBJ1-5,NA,CASRSGVSNQPQHF,TGTGCCAGCAGGTCAGGGGTTAGCAATCAGCCCCAGCATTTT
NA,TRBV25-1,TRBJ2-7,NA,CASSEGGGEQYF,TGTGCCAGCAGTGAAGGGGGCGGCGAGCAGTACTTC
NA,TRBV3-1/TRBV3-2,TRBJ1-2,NA,CASSQESGGRGFNYGYTF,TGTGCCAGCAGCCAAGAATCGGGCGGGAGGGGATTTAACTATGGCTACACCTTC
TRBD2,TRBV10-3,TRBJ2-1,once,CAISEAGRGGYNEQFF,TGTGCCATCAGCGAAGCCGGGAGGGGGGGCTACAATGAGCAGTTCTTC
TRBD2,TRBV5-1,TRBJ2-2,once,CASSFPPGTRLTGELFF,TGCGCCAGCAGCTTCCCCCCCGGGACTAGGCTCACCGGGGAGCTGTTTTTT
TRBD1,TRBV5-1,TRBJ1-2,once,CASSLAGTAANYGYTF,TGCGCCAGCAGCTTGGCTGGGACAGCAGCTAACTATGGCTACACCTTC
NA,TRBV24-1,TRBJ1-6,NA,CATSDGTSLHF,TGTGCCACCAGTGATGGGACAAGTCTCCACTTT
TRBD1,TRBV9,TRBJ2-7,few,CASSEGQGEQYF,TGTGCCAGCAGCGAGGGACAGGGCGAGCAGTACTTC
TRBD2,TRBV18,TRBJ2-1,NA,CASSPRSGGYNEQFF,TGTGCCAGCTCACCACGTAGCGGGGGCTACAATGAGCAGTTCTTC
NA,TRBV4-1,TRBJ2-1,NA,CATRDTLSHDEQFF,TGCGCCACCAGAGACACCTTGAGTCACGATGAGCAGTTCTTC
NA,TRBV25-1,TRBJ1-1,NA,CASSTRQNMNTEAFF,TGTGCCAGCAGTACACGACAGAACATGAACACTGAAGCTTTCTTT
NA,TRBV18,TRBJ1-2,NA,CASSPSSNYGYTF,TGTGCCAGCTCACCATCTTCCAACTATGGCTACACCTTC
NA,TRBV7-2,TRBJ1-4,NA,CASCWRAGEKLFF,TGTGCCAGCTGCTGGAGGGCGGGGGAAAAACTGTTTTTT